Below, 29 T cell receptor beta chains from the same sample are listed, as sequenced in a study of T cell changes during pregnancy in multiple sclerosis. Generated by immunoSEQ multiplex PCR, the TCRdb table keeps only in-frame clones and is missing some. The sample includes about 62,000 clones, approximately 95% of them seen just once. The sequences come from CD8+ T cells from peripheral blood mononuclear cells, collected in the second trimester of pregnancy. Receptor source: a female donor with multiple sclerosis, enrolled in a pregnancy study.

As to this clone: One end of the junction fails to match germline, which may point to a read error. J is TRBJ2-1 and V is TRBV6-5, with D maybe TRBD2 (6 bases). Germline CDR1 MNHEY, CDR2 SVGAGI. The CDR3 is 16 amino acids. CDR3 coding DNA: TGTGCCAGCGGTTACGGGGCGGCTAGCGCCTACAATGAGCAGTTCTTC. It yields the protein CASGYGAASAYNEQFF.

The chain carries TRBV4-1 and TRBJ1-1; maybe TRBD1 (5 bases). This CDR3 spans 17 amino acids. V was pared by 0 bases and J by 4 bases, with 18 bases between. From germline, CDR1 is MGHRA and CDR2 YSYEKL. The CDR3 reads CASSQERLRQRGTEAFF. The CDR3 nucleotides are TGCGCCAGCAGCCAAGAAAGGCTACGACAGCGGGGCACTGAAGCTTTCTTT.

The rearrangement uses TRBV7-9 and TRBJ1-1, with D perhaps matching TRBD1 (6 bases). CDR3 size: 14 residues. The germline gives CDR1 SEHNR, CDR2 FQNEAQ (reference sequence). V dropped 10 bases and J dropped 3 bases, with 18 bases sitting between them. The CDR3 DNA follows: TGTGCCACCCACTACAGGGATCGCCACACTGAAGCTTTCTTT. The encoded protein is CATHYRDRHTEAFF.

This clone is a singleton in its sample. The chain employs TRBV30 and TRBJ1-5; D gene uncertain. In germline, CDR1 is GTSNPN, CDR2 SVGIG (reference sequence). The V gene lost 1 base and the J gene lost 0 bases, with 7 bases spanning the gap. The CDR3 extends over 14 amino acids. In DNA form, the CDR3 reads TGTGCCTGGAGTGATGCGTATAGCAATCAGCCCCAGCATTTT. Its protein is CAWSDAYSNQPQHF. Based on the CDR3 plus reference TRBV30 and TRBJ1-5, the full variable domain is SQTIHQWPATLVQPVGSPLSLECTVEGTSNPNLYWYRQAAGRGLQLLFYSVGIGQISSEVPQNLSASRPQDRQFILSSKKLLLSDSGFYLCAWSDAYSNQPQHFGDGTRLSIL.

The J gene is TRBJ2-1, the V gene TRBV7-9, with D possibly TRBD2 on 6 matching bases. CDR1 is SEHNR and CDR2 is FQNEAQ in the germline V gene (reference sequence). This CDR3 has 16 residues. The V end lost 6 bases, the J end lost 3 bases, and 18 bases lay between the germline ends. The chain's CDR3 is CASSYSRGGGYNEQFF. The CDR3, as DNA: TGTGCCAGCAGTTATTCCCGGGGAGGTGGCTACAATGAGCAGTTCTTC.

This rearrangement joins TRBV4-1 to TRBJ1-1; D remains unclear. Trimming removed 3 bases at V and 8 bases at J, with 10 bases between. The CDR3 runs to 12 residues. The germline V gene has CDR1 MGHRA and CDR2 YSYEKL. The CDR3 region is CASSQDRQEAFF. CDR3 nucleotides: TGCGCCAGCAGCCAGGATAGACAAGAAGCTTTCTTT.

This clone has a single count. The gene calls are TRBV13 and TRBJ2-7, with 10 nucleotides matching TRBD2. V shed 4 bases, J shed 10 bases, and the junction held 7 bases outside the gene matches. Germline CDR1 is PRHDT and CDR2 is FYEKMQ (reference sequence). CDR3 length: 13 residues. CDR3: CASSSGLAEDQYF. The CDR3 DNA follows: TGTGCCAGCAGCTCCGGACTAGCGGAAGACCAGTACTTC.

The chain uses TRBV6-1 and TRBJ1-1; TRBD1 agrees at 7 bases. The CDR3 consists of 14 residues. Germline CDR1 MNHNS, CDR2 SASEGT. The J segment lost 4 bases and the V segment lost 6 bases, leaving 8 bases of the junction unmatched. In DNA form, the CDR3 reads TGTGCCAGCAGCCCTGACAGGGAGGTCACTGAAGCTTTCTTT. Translation: CASSPDREVTEAFF.

The J gene is TRBJ2-3, the V gene TRBV28; D remains unclear. V lost 7 bases and J 1 base, leaving 3 bases between the germline ends. The CDR3 loop spans 11 amino acids. The germline V gene encodes CDR1 MDHEN and CDR2 SYDVKM. CDR3 region: CASTGTDTQYF. The CDR3 nucleotides read TGTGCCAGCACGGGCACAGATACGCAGTATTTT.

Concerning this clone: Other DNA sequences of this sample code for an identical CDR3. The rearrangement joins TRBV13 to TRBJ2-7; 11 nucleotides align to TRBD2. The CDR3 runs 15 residues. Germline CDR1 reads PRHDT; CDR2 reads FYEKMQ (reference sequence). Unmatched junction bases numbered 2, after V lost 4 bases and J lost 0 bases. The chain's CDR3 is CASSSGLAGSYEQYF. CDR3 bases: TGTGCCAGCAGCTCTGGACTAGCGGGCTCCTACGAGCAGTACTTC.

This rearrangement joins TRBV5-1 to TRBJ2-7; 9 nucleotides line up with TRBD2. The germline gives CDR1 SGHRS, CDR2 YFSETQ. V lost 3 bases and J lost 5; bases outside the gene matches: 9. The CDR3 consists of 15 residues. CDR3 sequence: CASSYRGGRAHEQYF. For the CDR3, the DNA is TGCGCCAGCAGCTACCGGGGCGGGAGGGCCCACGAGCAGTACTTC.

The V and J genes are TRBV7-6 and TRBJ2-1; 13 positions agree with TRBD2. Per germline, CDR1 SGHVS and CDR2 FNYEAQ. V lost 9 bases to trimming and J lost 5 bases; unmatched junction nucleotides: 7. The CDR3 length is 15 residues. The CDR3 DNA is TGTGCCAGTAGAGCGGGACTAGCGGGGAACAATGAGCAGTTCTTC. It translates to CASRAGLAGNNEQFF.

The chain couples TRBV6-5 to TRBJ2-7; 9 bases align to TRBD2. Germline lookup yields CDR1 MNHEY and CDR2 SVGAGI. The length of the CDR3 is 14 residues. The V segment lost 5 bases and the J segment 3 bases; nucleotides outside the gene matches: 5. The CDR3 DNA reads TGTGCCAGCAGTCCTTTAGCGGGAGTCTACGAGCAGTACTTC. As protein: CASSPLAGVYEQYF.

The gene calls are TRBV7-9 and TRBJ2-1; 7 bases align to TRBD1. This CDR3 contains 16 residues. V lost 5 bases, J lost 5 bases, and 12 bases stayed unmatched. Germline V lookup: CDR1 SEHNR, CDR2 FQNEAQ (reference sequence). The CDR3 here is CASSTRGQGNDNEQFF. The CDR3 DNA is TGTGCCAGCAGCACGAGGGGGCAAGGGAACGACAATGAGCAGTTCTTC.

This rearrangement joins TRBV9 to TRBJ2-3; D is possibly TRBD2 (5 bases). The V gene lost 0 bases and the J gene lost 6 bases, with 11 bases spanning the gap. The CDR3 contains 14 residues. Germline CDR1 reads SGDLS; CDR2 reads YYNGEE. CDR3 amino acids: CASSVGSDPDTQYF. The DNA for the CDR3 is TGTGCCAGCAGCGTAGGTAGCGACCCCGATACGCAGTATTTT.

The V gene is TRBV5-1, the J gene TRBJ2-7, with 9 bases matching TRBD1. V lost 4 bases and J lost 5; bases outside the gene matches: 4. Germline loops: CDR1 SGHRS, CDR2 YFSETQ. The CDR3 length is 13 residues. CDR3 sequence reads: CASSVDRGNEQYF. The CDR3, as DNA: TGCGCCAGCAGCGTGGACAGGGGCAACGAGCAGTACTTC.

The rearrangement joins TRBV28 to TRBJ2-7, with D tentatively TRBD2 (5 bases). With 5 bases removed from V and 0 bases from J, the gap between germline ends came to 17 bases. Germline V lookup: CDR1 MDHEN, CDR2 SYDVKM. The CDR3 extends over 16 amino acids. CDR3 sequence: CASSPGPLASSYEQYF. Written as DNA, the CDR3 is TGTGCCAGCAGTCCAGGACCTCTAGCTAGCTCCTACGAGCAGTACTTC.

The gene calls are TRBV4-1 and TRBJ2-7; TRBD1 matches 10 bases. This CDR3 spans 16 amino acids. J lost 2 bases, V lost 1 base, and 5 bases had no gene match. Germline V lookup: CDR1 MGHRA, CDR2 YSYEKL. In DNA, the CDR3 is TGCGCCAGCAGCCAAGGTGGGGGGACAGGGGCCTACGAGCAGTACTTC. The encoded protein is CASSQGGGTGAYEQYF.

This rearrangement joins TRBV28 to TRBJ2-7, with D hard to call. V lost 3 bases to trimming and J lost 2 bases, with 11 bases between them. The CDR3 contains 14 residues. Germline CDR1 is MDHEN and CDR2 is SYDVKM. The CDR3 region has the DNA TGTGCCAGCAGTTTTGTGGGCCGGCCCTACGAGCAGTACTTC. Its protein product is CASSFVGRPYEQYF.

The chain has TRBV7-9 and TRBJ1-2; the D gene is possibly TRBD1 (6 bases). V shed 5 bases and J shed 3 bases, with 19 bases lying between them. CDR1 and CDR2 (germline): SEHNR, FQNEAQ (reference sequence). The CDR3 has 16 amino acids. This chain's CDR3 is CASSGGGWGLDYGYTF. The CDR3, as DNA: TGTGCCAGCAGCGGGGGCGGGTGGGGGCTCGACTATGGCTACACCTTC.

The chain employs TRBV19 and TRBJ2-7; D perhaps matches TRBD2 (6 bases). The germline V gene encodes CDR1 LNHDA and CDR2 SQIVND (reference sequence). CDR3 length: 14 residues. V was cut by 0 bases and J by 4 bases, with 10 bases left in between. In DNA, the CDR3 is TGTGCCAGTAGTATAGATCTGGAGGGGTACGAGCAGTACTTC. Its protein product is CASSIDLEGYEQYF.

This clone was picked up one time. V gene TRBV15 combines with J gene TRBJ1-5; D is ambiguous. In germline, CDR1 is LNHNV, CDR2 YYDKDF (reference sequence). Trimming cost V 1 base and J 4 bases, with 8 bases left between them. This CDR3 is built from 14 residues. The CDR3 DNA is TGTGCCACCAGCAGAGCGTCCGGGAATCAGCCCCAGCATTTT. Translation gives CATSRASGNQPQHF.

The V and J genes are TRBV12-5 and TRBJ2-1, with TRBD2 matching 8 bases. The CDR3 loop spans 12 amino acids. The trim removed 7 bases at V and 8 bases at J, leaving 4 bases unmatched. Germline V CDR1 and CDR2: LGHNT, FRNRAP. The CDR3 DNA sequence: TGTGCTAGTGCGGGAGGGCCCCATGAGCAGTTCTTC. As protein: CASAGGPHEQFF. Full variable domain (outside the CDR3, taken from reference TRBV12-5 and TRBJ2-1): DARVTQTPRHKVTEMGQEVTMRCQPILGHNTVFWYRQTMMQGLELLAYFRNRAPLDDSGMPKDRFSAEMPDATLATLKIQPSEPRDSAVYFCASAGGPHEQFFGPGTRLTVL.

This chain uses TRBV4-1 with TRBJ2-7; 9 positions agree with TRBD1. V gave up 0 bases and J gave up 1 base; unmatched junction bases: 4. CDR3 length: 16 amino acids. CDR1 is MGHRA, CDR2 YSYEKL, per germline. The CDR3 is CASSQDLGTGSYEQYF. The CDR3 DNA reads as TGCGCCAGCAGCCAAGATCTTGGGACAGGGTCCTACGAGCAGTACTTC.

The chain uses TRBV4-3 and TRBJ2-1, with a tentative D call TRBD1 (5 bases). The CDR3 has 13 amino acids. Germline CDR1 reads LGHNA; CDR2 reads YSLEER. V was trimmed by 0 bases and J by 7 bases, leaving 7 bases between them. This CDR3 reads CASSQDPGNEQFF. CDR3 bases: TGCGCCAGCAGCCAAGATCCAGGGAATGAGCAGTTCTTC.

V is TRBV27 and J is TRBJ2-7; 9 positions agree with TRBD1. V shed 3 bases and J 6 bases; nucleotides not matched to a gene: 6. The CDR3 spans 14 residues. The germline gives CDR1 MNHEY, CDR2 SMNVEV (reference sequence). CDR3 residues: CASSFGDRAREQYF. The DNA of the CDR3 is TGTGCCAGCAGTTTCGGGGACAGGGCGCGCGAGCAGTACTTC.

The gene calls are TRBV9 and TRBJ2-7, with 10 bases that match TRBD1. CDR1 is SGDLS and CDR2 is YYNGEE in the germline V gene. The CDR3 covers 16 residues. V lost 4 bases, J lost 3 bases, and 10 bases stayed unmatched. The CDR3 here is CASSPNSGTGVYEQYF. CDR3 nucleotide sequence: TGTGCCAGCAGCCCTAACTCCGGGACAGGGGTCTACGAGCAGTACTTC.

The chain is built from TRBV9 and TRBJ1-2, with a weak D call TRBD1 (6 bases). The germline V and J ends were trimmed by 1 base and 4 bases, with 8 bases remaining between them. The CDR3 runs 13 residues. Looked up from germline, CDR1 is SGDLS and CDR2 is YYNGEE. The CDR3 loop reads CASSVQGTYGYTF. The CDR3 DNA reads as TGTGCCAGCAGCGTACAGGGGACCTATGGCTACACCTTC.

The chain links TRBV10-1 to TRBJ2-1, with 14 bases lining up with TRBD2. The germline V gene has CDR1 WNHNN and CDR2 SYGVQD (reference sequence). The CDR3 sequence is 16 residues long. J was trimmed by 9 bases and V by 2 bases; bases with no gene match: 6. The CDR3 nucleotides read TGCGCCAGCAGTGAGGGACTAGCGGGAGGACTCGCTGAGCAGTTCTTC. The encoded protein is CASSEGLAGGLAEQFF.